Below, 7 T cell receptor beta chains from the same sample are listed, as sequenced in a study of spatial heterogeneity in lung cancer. Their cognate antigens are unknown. Study-level points and caveats: Higher tumor mutation counts went along with higher counts of expanded intratumoral alpha and beta TCRs.

Via MiXCR, TCRdb re-called the 5' RACE reads, giving one row per CDR3 protein. This table holds 15,000 to 20,000 distinct CDR3 sequences, 7.5% found once. Time point specified: sample taken at primary tumor resection. The sample was lung tumor tissue, taken at surgery. The receptors shown here come from a male donor with early-stage non-small cell lung cancer.

This clonotype was observed at least ten times. The gene calls are TRBV11-2 and TRBJ2-3; 9 bases map to TRBD1. The CDR3 has 17 residues. V lost 3 bases, J lost 2 bases, and 9 bases stayed unmatched. Germline V CDR1 and CDR2: SGHAT, FQNNGV. The CDR3 bases are TGTGCCAGCAGCTTCTCGGGTACAGGGGGCCTCACAGATACGCAGTATTTT. Translating it yields CASSFSGTGGLTDTQYF.

This clonotype was recorded many times. The chain has TRBV2 and TRBJ1-2; no firm D call. CDR1 is SNHLY, CDR2 FYNNEI, per germline. Between the trimmed V and J ends, which lost 8 bases and 3 bases, there was a span of 13 bases. This CDR3 region has 13 residues. CDR3 nucleotides: TGTGCCAGCGGGCTAAGCTCCTACTATGGCTACACCTTC. Protein product: CASGLSSYYGYTF.

This clonotype was counted many times. The chain is built from TRBV25-1 and TRBJ1-6; no firm D call. The V and J ends lost 7 bases and 7 bases respectively, with 23 bases between them. Germline V gene sequence: CDR1 MGHDK, CDR2 SYGVNS. CDR3 length: 17 residues. The CDR3 reads CASKSSGPRMGNSPLHF. Written as DNA, the CDR3 is TGTGCCAGCAAGAGCTCCGGGCCGCGGATGGGAAATTCACCCCTCCACTTT.

The chain carries TRBV12-3 or TRBV12-4 and TRBJ2-2; 7 positions agree with TRBD1. V trimming: 4 bases; J trimming: 4 bases; junction bases outside the gene matches: 6. The CDR3 length is 15 residues. The CDR3 nucleotides are TGTGCCAGCAGTTACCGACAGGGCGGCACCGGGGAGCTGTTTTTT. Amino acids: CASSYRQGGTGELFF.

In its sample, this clonotype was seen many times. The chain combines TRBV18 with TRBJ1-1; D may be TRBD1 (6 bases). Deletions cut 1 base from V and 5 bases from J, with 11 bases between. The CDR3 is 14 residues long. Germline CDR1 reads KGHSH; CDR2 reads LQKENI. This chain's CDR3 is CASSPLPGETEAFF. The CDR3 DNA is TGTGCCAGCTCACCACTTCCAGGGGAAACTGAAGCTTTCTTT. Combining the CDR3 with reference TRBV18 and TRBJ1-1 gives the whole variable domain NAGVMQNPRHLVRRRGQEARLRCSPMKGHSHVYWYRQLPEEGLKFMVYLQKENIIDESGMPKERFSAEFPKEGPSILRIQQVVRGDSAAYFCASSPLPGETEAFFGQGTRLTVV.

This clonotype has at least ten counts. The rearrangement links TRBV7-6 to TRBJ2-5; D is unresolved. The V gene lost 0 bases and the J gene lost 0 bases, with 14 bases spanning the gap. Looked up from germline, CDR1 is SGHVS and CDR2 is FNYEAQ. This CDR3 is 17 amino acids long. The CDR3 nucleotides read TGTGCCAGCAGCTTAGCGATGGCCGAATCGTACCAAGAGACCCAGTACTTC. Protein product: CASSLAMAESYQETQYF.

This clonotype was counted many times. One junction end disagrees with the germline gene, perhaps due to a read error. The chain carries TRBV10-3 and TRBJ2-3, with 9 bases fitting TRBD2. The CDR3 runs to 14 residues. The germline CDR1 and CDR2 sequences are ENHRY and SYGVKD. The CDR3 loop reads CATSKAGGSDTQYF. The CDR3 DNA sequence: TGTGCCACCAGTAAAGCGGGGGGCTCAGATACGCAGTATTTT.